Within the sample, the clone carrying this TCR beta chain is medium-sized. Its target is unknown. This sample is part of a study of liver allograft versus peripheral blood T cells. Study details: Within transplanted livers, the T cell receptor repertoires were examined and compared against the repertoires present in the peripheral blood of liver transplant recipients. Points from the study as a whole: Intra-allograft T cell receptor repertoires in the liver reportedly differed from peripheral blood repertoires.

TCRdb used MiXCR to reprocess the reads, holding one entry per CDR3 protein. This table has thousands of distinct CDR3 sequences, 16% appearing once. Losses at the gene ends were 4 bases for V and 5 bases for J; bases not matched to a gene: 14. This CDR3 comprises 16 residues. In germline, CDR1 is LNHNV, CDR2 YYDKDF (reference sequence). This clonotype was sampled from a human patient who had a liver transplant. The graft donor may be the source of some T cells. This chain joins TRBV15 and TRBJ2-7, with TRBD1 matching over 7 bases. In DNA, the CDR3 is TGTGCCACCAGCAAACCGGGACAGACAACTTTCCACGAGCAGTACTTC. Residues: CATSKPGQTTFHEQYF. Supplemented by reference TRBV15 and TRBJ2-7, the full variable domain reads DAMVIQNPRYQVTQFGKPVTLSCSQTLNHNVMYWYQQKSSQAPKLLFHYYDKDFNNEADTPDNFQSRRPNTSFCFLDIRSPGLGDTAMYLCATSKPGQTTFHEQYFGPGTRLTVT.